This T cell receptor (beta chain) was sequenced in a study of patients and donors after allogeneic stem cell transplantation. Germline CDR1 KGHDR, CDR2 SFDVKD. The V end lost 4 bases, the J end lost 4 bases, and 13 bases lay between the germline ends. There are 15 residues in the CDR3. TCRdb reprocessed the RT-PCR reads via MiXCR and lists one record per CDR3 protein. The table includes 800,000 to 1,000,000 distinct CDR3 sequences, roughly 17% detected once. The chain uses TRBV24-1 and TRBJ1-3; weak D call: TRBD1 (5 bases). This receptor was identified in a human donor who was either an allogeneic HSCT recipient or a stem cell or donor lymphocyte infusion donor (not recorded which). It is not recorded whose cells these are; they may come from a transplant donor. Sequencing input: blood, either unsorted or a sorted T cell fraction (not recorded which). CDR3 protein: CATSDTGAGGNTIYF. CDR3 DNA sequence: TGTGCCACCAGTGACACCGGGGCAGGAGGAAACACCATATATTTT.